This T cell receptor (beta chain) was sequenced in a study of blood T cell repertoires in COVID-19. Study in general: COVID-19 samples collected from the United States, Italy and Spain covered acute and convalescent phases. From T cells, B-cell-depleted T cells, or PBMCs came the material, which was cDNA or gDNA.

V dropped 0 bases and J dropped 1; count of bases not matched to a gene: 3. In germline, CDR1 is SGDLS, CDR2 YYNGEE. The CDR3 has 16 residues. As handled by the study authors: The authors estimated nucleated cell counts from reference gene primer amplification. Assay used: immunoSEQ multiplex PCR; TCRdb lists only in-frame clones, some missing. V and J calls plus clone size are reproduced from that table; the DNA served to infer D and trimming. The data contain about 140,000 clones, about 80% of them singletons. As concerns this clone: The same CDR3 arises from other DNA sequences in this sample as well.

The source material was peripheral blood. This receptor was obtained from a woman between 55 and 75 years old with acute or convalescent COVID-19. This sequence joins TRBV9 and TRBJ2-2, with 7 bases aligning to TRBD2. The CDR3 sequence is CASSVGGGGNTGELFF. The CDR3 DNA reads TGTGCCAGCAGCGTAGGAGGCGGGGGGAACACCGGGGAGCTGTTTTTT.